The next 27 T cell receptor beta chains were all read from a single sample in a study of Graves' ophthalmopathy and Graves' hyperthyroidism. Amplification targeted the TCR beta CDR3 regions, with RNA transcripts as the source material. First-round RT-PCR used HTBI primers; second-round multiplex PCR followed. MiXCR, run by TCRdb on the multiplex PCR reads, gives a single entry per CDR3 protein. This sample has 350,000 to 450,000 distinct CDR3 sequences; around 17% occur once, and the top ten carry roughly 1.4%. Sequencing was carried out using peripheral blood. These receptors were collected from a woman aged 18-29 years with Graves' ophthalmopathy.

The table lists this clonotype with a few counts. J is TRBJ2-2 and V is TRBV19; D not resolved. Germline assignment: CDR1 LNHDA and CDR2 SQIVND (reference sequence). V dropped 3 bases and J dropped 0 bases, with 5 bases sitting between them. The CDR3 extends over 14 amino acids. CDR3 amino acids: CASSIDANTGELFF. Here the CDR3 DNA reads TGTGCCAGTAGTATTGATGCGAACACCGGGGAGCTGTTTTTT.

The chain carries TRBV12-3 or TRBV12-4 and TRBJ2-7, with unresolved D. The V and J ends lost 6 bases and 6 bases respectively, with 12 bases between them. The CDR3 totals 12 residues. The CDR3 spells CASSFRFLEQYF. CDR3 nucleotides: TGTGCCAGCAGCTTCCGATTCCTCGAGCAGTACTTC.

The chain uses TRBV5-1 and TRBJ2-2, with D unclear. Trimming shortened V by 4 bases and J by 7 bases, and 11 bases separated the two germline ends. The CDR3 runs to 13 residues. The germline V gene encodes CDR1 SGHRS and CDR2 YFSETQ. The CDR3 DNA follows: TGCGCCAGCAGCATAGATGCGTTCGGGGAGCTGTTTTTT. Encoded protein: CASSIDAFGELFF.

The sample holds many counts of this clonotype. The CDR3 here is CASSSQGDLAEAFF. The CDR3 DNA sequence: TGCGCCAGCAGCTCACAGGGGGATCTCGCTGAAGCTTTCTTT. The chain is built from TRBV5-1 and TRBJ1-1; TRBD1 matches at 8 bases. Germline trimming cut 3 bases from V and 6 bases from J; bases unmatched to any gene: 7. The CDR3 contains 14 residues. From germline, CDR1 is SGHRS and CDR2 YFSETQ.

The sample holds many counts of this clonotype. This chain connects TRBV7-8 to TRBJ1-5; possibly TRBD1 for D (5 bases). The CDR3 sequence is 15 residues long. V lost 3 bases and J lost 7, with 16 bases in between. Germline assignment: CDR1 SGHVS and CDR2 FQNEAQ. The CDR3 DNA is TGTGCCAGCAGCTTCTCTCGGGCCGGGGGGCAGCCCCAGCATTTT. As protein: CASSFSRAGGQPQHF.

This clonotype showed up many times. The CDR3 coding sequence is TGTGCCAGCTCAAAGGGGCAAACGACAGGGAGCCACGAGCAGTACTTC. Protein: CASSKGQTTGSHEQYF. The chain carries TRBV18 and TRBJ2-7; 7 nucleotides line up with TRBD1. CDR3 length: 16 residues. Per germline, CDR1 KGHSH and CDR2 LQKENI. The J segment lost 5 bases and the V segment lost 5 bases, leaving 15 bases of the junction unmatched. Full variable domain (missing parts from reference TRBV18 and TRBJ2-7): NAGVMQNPRHLVRRRGQEARLRCSPMKGHSHVYWYRQLPEEGLKFMVYLQKENIIDESGMPKERFSAEFPKEGPSILRIQQVVRGDSAAYFCASSKGQTTGSHEQYFGPGTRLTVT.

The V call is TRBV28, the J call TRBJ1-2; 8 bases match TRBD1. This CDR3 has 13 amino acids. Unmatched junction bases numbered 9, after V lost 6 bases and J lost 9 bases. Germline V gene lookup returns CDR1 MDHEN and CDR2 SYDVKM. The CDR3: CASSAGTGSSYTF. The DNA of the CDR3 is TGTGCCAGCAGCGCCGGGACAGGCTCGAGCTACACCTTC.

This clonotype has at least ten counts. The chain combines TRBV7-2 with TRBJ2-7, with 11 bases lining up with TRBD2. Germline CDR1 reads SGHTA; CDR2 reads FQGNSA. V trimming: 5 bases; J trimming: 0 bases; junction bases outside the gene matches: 9. The length of the CDR3 is 17 residues. As DNA, the CDR3 is TGTGCCAGCAGCCGAACTAGCGGGGGTGCCAGCTCCTACGAGCAGTACTTC. Its protein is CASSRTSGGASSYEQYF.

The genes are TRBV20-1 and TRBJ2-7; TRBD2 aligns across 8 bases. This CDR3 region has 16 residues. The germline V gene encodes CDR1 DFQATT and CDR2 SNEGSKA (reference sequence). V was clipped by 2 bases and J by 4 bases; unmatched bases: 13. Written as DNA, the CDR3 is TGCAGTGCTAGACCCTACCCCAGCGGGAGTGCTTACGAGCAGTACTTC. Translated: CSARPYPSGSAYEQYF.

This clonotype was counted ten times or more. The chain combines TRBV28 with TRBJ1-6, with D possibly being TRBD1 (6 bases). Trimming left V 8 bases short and J 11 bases short, with 13 bases between. Germline V gene data show CDR1 as MDHEN and CDR2 as SYDVKM. The CDR3 is 12 amino acids. The chain's CDR3 is CASEPRGAPLHF. Here the CDR3 DNA reads TGTGCCAGCGAGCCCAGGGGAGCACCCCTCCACTTT.

This clonotype was counted many times. The V and J genes are TRBV20-1 and TRBJ1-1; possibly TRBD1 for D (5 bases). V was shortened by 0 bases and J by 4 bases, with 15 bases between the two germline ends. The CDR3 has 15 residues. Germline lookup yields CDR1 DFQATT and CDR2 SNEGSKA (reference sequence). The CDR3 sequence is CSARDTQAGSTEAFF. The CDR3 DNA is TGCAGTGCTAGAGATACTCAGGCAGGGAGCACTGAAGCTTTCTTT.

This clonotype came up a few times. V gene TRBV6-5 combines with J gene TRBJ1-1; TRBD1 is a possible D gene (5 bases). CDR1 and CDR2 (germline): MNHEY, SVGAGI. Trimming left V 2 bases short and J 6 bases short, with 10 bases between. The CDR3 extends over 13 amino acids. The CDR3 coding sequence is TGTGCCAGCAGTTACCGTGGAGGGGCTGAAGCTTTCTTT. Protein product: CASSYRGGAEAFF.

This clonotype was recorded at least ten times. V usage is TRBV12-3 or TRBV12-4 and J usage is TRBJ1-6; TRBD1 matches at 9 bases. V gave up 5 bases and J gave up 4 bases; unmatched junction bases: 6. The CDR3 length is 16 residues. The CDR3 DNA reads as TGTGCCAGCAGTCCCGGGACAGGGCTTTATAATTCACCCCTCCACTTT. Translated: CASSPGTGLYNSPLHF.

This clonotype appeared many times. The rearrangement links TRBV29-1 to TRBJ2-4; D not resolved. CDR1 is SQVTM, CDR2 ANQGSEA, per germline. The CDR3 runs to 13 residues. With 8 bases removed from V and 0 bases from J, the gap between germline ends came to 11 bases. CDR3: CSYRHRAKNIQYF. The CDR3 DNA is TGCAGCTACCGACACCGAGCCAAAAACATTCAGTACTTC. The full variable domain, in which reference TRBV29-1 and TRBJ2-4 provide the parts outside the CDR3, is SAVISQKPSRDICQRGTSLTIQCQVDSQVTMMFWYRQQPGQSLTLIATANQGSEATYESGFVIDKFPISRPNLTFSTLTVSNMSPEDSSIYLCSYRHRAKNIQYFGAGTRLSVL.

V gene TRBV18 combines with J gene TRBJ1-6, with no clear D. The V gene's germline CDR1 is KGHSH and CDR2 LQKENI. The V end was cut by 2 bases, the J end by 10 bases, with 9 bases between. This CDR3 has 13 residues. DNA of the CDR3: TGTGCCAGCTCACCATTGGGATTATCACCCCTCCACTTT. It specifies CASSPLGLSPLHF.

This clonotype was seen at least ten times. V and J are TRBV7-6 and TRBJ2-5, with D perhaps being TRBD1 or TRBD2 (5 bases each). CDR3 length: 14 amino acids. The V end was cut by 7 bases, the J end by 4 bases, with 16 bases between. Germline values: CDR1 SGHVS, CDR2 FNYEAQ. CDR3 sequence: CASNAGAGSETQYF. Here the CDR3 DNA reads TGTGCCAGCAACGCTGGGGCGGGTTCAGAGACCCAGTACTTC. Supplemented by reference TRBV7-6 and TRBJ2-5, the full variable domain reads GAGVSQSPRYKVTKRGQDVALRCDPISGHVSLYWYRQALGQGPEFLTYFNYEAQQDKSGLPNDRFSAERPEGSISTLTIQRTEQRDSAMYRCASNAGAGSETQYFGPGTRLLVL.

Ten or more counts support this clonotype. The J gene is TRBJ1-5, the V gene TRBV12-3 or TRBV12-4; a possible D gene is TRBD1 (5 bases). CDR3 length: 15 residues. The V end lost 3 bases, the J end lost 7 bases, and 16 bases lay between the germline ends. CDR3 sequence: CASSFLRRGDQPQHF. As DNA, the CDR3 is TGTGCCAGCAGTTTCTTGAGAAGGGGCGACCAGCCCCAGCATTTT.

In this sample, this clonotype turned up many times. The rearrangement uses TRBV6-1 and TRBJ1-3, with unresolved D. Deletions cut 4 bases from V and 0 bases from J, with 10 bases between. The germline V gene has CDR1 MNHNS and CDR2 SASEGT. This CDR3 has 15 residues. DNA for the CDR3: TGTGCCAGCAGTGGGCATGGAGTCTCTGGAAACACCATATATTTT. Translation gives CASSGHGVSGNTIYF.

This clonotype has a count of ten or more. This chain uses TRBV7-8 with TRBJ1-6; 10 bases match TRBD1. CDR3 length equals 16 residues. Germline V gene lookup returns CDR1 SGHVS and CDR2 FQNEAQ. J was trimmed by 3 bases and V by 2 bases; bases with no gene match: 1. The CDR3 DNA reads TGTGCCAGCAGCTTACGGACAGGGGGCTATAATTCACCCCTCCACTTT. Its translation: CASSLRTGGYNSPLHF.

The rearrangement links TRBV20-1 to TRBJ2-2; 12 bases match TRBD1. CDR1 and CDR2 from the germline V gene are DFQATT and SNEGSKA (reference sequence). The CDR3 totals 14 residues. The V segment lost 5 bases and the J segment 6 bases; nucleotides outside the gene matches: 4. CDR3 in amino acids: CSARGQGAPGELFF. CDR3 sequence (DNA): TGCAGTGCTCGGGGACAGGGGGCGCCCGGGGAGCTGTTTTTT.

This clonotype was recorded many times. The chain has TRBV6-1 and TRBJ1-1, with 8 bases matching TRBD1. The CDR3 consists of 16 residues. The germline V gene encodes CDR1 MNHNS and CDR2 SASEGT. V lost 3 bases to trimming and J lost 6 bases; unmatched junction nucleotides: 12. The CDR3 bases are TGTGCCAGCAGTGAGAGGGCAGGGGGCACCTTCGCTGAAGCTTTCTTT. Protein product: CASSERAGGTFAEAFF.

J is TRBJ2-7 and V is TRBV14, with 7 bases aligning to TRBD1. Germline V CDR1 and CDR2: SGHDN, FVKESK. The CDR3 extends over 15 amino acids. Trimming at V came to 3 bases and at J to 3 bases, leaving 8 bases not matched to a gene. CDR3 sequence reads: CASSQQTGASYEQYF. Written as DNA, the CDR3 is TGTGCCAGCAGCCAGCAAACAGGGGCCAGCTACGAGCAGTACTTC.

In its sample, this clonotype was seen many times. Written as DNA, the CDR3 is TGTGCCAGCTCACCCCCGGGGAGCGCTGAAGCTTTCTTT. Its translation is CASSPPGSAEAFF. This chain links TRBV18 with TRBJ1-1; the D is unclear. Germline values: CDR1 KGHSH, CDR2 LQKENI. This CDR3 region has 13 residues. V gave up 3 bases and J gave up 6 bases, with 11 bases separating them.

This clonotype has ten or more counts. J is TRBJ1-1 and V is TRBV4-3; no reliable D call. Trimming pared 4 bases from V and 2 bases from J, leaving 14 bases between. The CDR3 sequence is 15 residues long. Germline values: CDR1 LGHNA, CDR2 YSLEER. In DNA form, the CDR3 reads TGCGCCAGCAGCCGGGTCAGTGGTTACAACACTGAAGCTTTCTTT. Translated, it gives CASSRVSGYNTEAFF.

In this sample, this clonotype turned up many times. J is TRBJ2-5 and V is TRBV20-1; 14 bases line up with TRBD2. The CDR3 is 15 residues long. V lost 1 base, J lost 4 bases, and 2 bases stayed unmatched. Germline V gene lookup returns CDR1 DFQATT and CDR2 SNEGSKA (reference sequence). This chain's CDR3 is CSARGTSGGPETQYF. The DNA for the CDR3 is TGCAGTGCTAGAGGGACTAGCGGGGGGCCAGAGACCCAGTACTTC.

The chain couples TRBV5-1 to TRBJ2-7; 11 bases map to TRBD2. Germline trimming cut 3 bases from V and 5 bases from J; bases unmatched to any gene: 4. This CDR3 has 14 residues. From germline, CDR1 is SGHRS and CDR2 YFSETQ. The CDR3 loop is CASSSTSGIDEQYF. The CDR3 DNA sequence: TGCGCCAGCAGCTCGACTAGCGGGATCGACGAGCAGTACTTC.

This clonotype was detected ten times or more. The chain links TRBV28 to TRBJ2-5; no reliable D call. Germline CDR1 MDHEN, CDR2 SYDVKM. CDR3 length: 12 residues. V shed 7 bases and J shed 0 bases, with 6 bases lying between them. The CDR3 DNA sequence: TGTGCCAGCAAGGAAAACCAAGAGACCCAGTACTTC. It yields the protein CASKENQETQYF.